A single sample is the source of the 21 T cell receptor beta chains below, sequenced in a study of blood T cell repertoires in COVID-19. TCRdb's copy holds only in-frame clones and misses some; the assay was immunoSEQ multiplex PCR. In the table there are roughly 400,000 clones, around nine tenths of which are singletons. Sequenced: PBMCs or T cells enriched from blood (not recorded which). These receptor sequences come from a woman aged 18-29 years who had been exposed to COVID-19.

CDR3: CASSSSGEGGTGELFF. For the CDR3, the DNA is TGTGCCAGCAGCTCCTCCGGGGAAGGCGGCACCGGGGAGCTGTTTTTT. V usage is TRBV5-5 and J usage is TRBJ2-2; tentative D call: TRBD2 (5 bases). Germline-derived CDR1 and CDR2 are SGHKS and YYEKEE (reference sequence). The CDR3 runs to 16 residues. With 3 bases removed from V and 4 bases from J, the gap between germline ends came to 16 bases.

Comments on this clone: Other DNA variants within this sample encode the same CDR3. V gene TRBV27 combines with J gene TRBJ2-1; D call uncertain. CDR1 is MNHEY, CDR2 SMNVEV, per germline (reference sequence). Trimming took 5 bases from V and 5 from J, leaving 13 bases between them. CDR3 length: 14 amino acids. The CDR3 loop is CASSPGTTHNEQFF. CDR3 bases: TGTGCCAGCAGTCCCGGTACTACCCACAATGAGCAGTTCTTC.

V usage is TRBV9 and J usage is TRBJ2-1, with D possibly being TRBD1 (6 bases). The ends were cut back, 3 bases at V and 4 bases at J, with 14 bases in the middle. CDR3 length equals 15 residues. CDR1 and CDR2 from the germline V gene are SGDLS and YYNGEE. The CDR3 loop is CASSAGQYSYNEQFF. As DNA, the CDR3 is TGTGCCAGCAGCGCCGGACAGTATTCTTACAATGAGCAGTTCTTC.

The chain employs TRBV28 and TRBJ2-7; perhaps TRBD1 as D (6 bases). V lost 5 bases to trimming and J lost 6 bases, with 17 bases between them. CDR3 length: 14 amino acids. CDR1 and CDR2 (germline): MDHEN, SYDVKM. The CDR3 region has the DNA TGTGCCAGCAGTGGGACACCAGTAGGGGTCGAGCAGTACTTC. Translating gives CASSGTPVGVEQYF.

J is TRBJ2-3 and V is TRBV7-3, with 7 bases matching TRBD2. This CDR3 has 18 residues. The germline V gene has CDR1 SGHTA and CDR2 FQGTGA. Unmatched junction bases numbered 22, after V lost 5 bases and J lost 8 bases. The CDR3 nucleotides are TGTGCCAGCAGCGTCCGCCCGGAGTCGGCGGGGAGGGGAGGTACGCAGTATTTT. Translation: CASSVRPESAGRGGTQYF.

V is TRBV23-1 and J is TRBJ2-5, with D perhaps TRBD1 (6 bases). TRBV23-1 is an open reading frame, and its role is uncertain. The CDR3 contains 18 residues. V lost 0 bases to trimming and J lost 5 bases, with 22 bases between them. The CDR3 bases are TGCGCCAGCAGTCAATCGAGGTTGGTTGGATCTCAGGGGGAGACCCAGTACTTC. Translation: CASSQSRLVGSQGETQYF.

The chain links TRBV5-1 to TRBJ1-1; TRBD1 matches 7 bases. CDR1 SGHRS and CDR2 YFSETQ come from the germline V gene. V lost 2 bases, J lost 11 bases, and 18 bases stayed unmatched. This CDR3 spans 16 amino acids. The CDR3 reads CASSFANPRDSLKAFF. CDR3 DNA: TGCGCCAGCAGCTTTGCTAATCCCAGGGACAGCCTAAAGGCTTTCTTT.

The CDR3 here is CASSSGQGLSDTQYF. The CDR3 nucleotides read TGTGCCAGCAGCTCCGGACAGGGCCTTTCAGATACGCAGTATTTT. V and J are TRBV13 and TRBJ2-3; 8 positions match TRBD1. Germline trimming cut 4 bases from V and 4 bases from J; bases unmatched to any gene: 7. The germline gives CDR1 PRHDT, CDR2 FYEKMQ (reference sequence). CDR3 size: 15 residues. Full variable domain (rest looked up from reference TRBV13 and TRBJ2-3): AAGVIQSPRHLIKEKRETATLKCYPIPRHDTVYWYQQGPGQDPQFLISFYEKMQSDKGSIPDRFSAQQFSDYHSELNMSSLELGDSALYFCASSSGQGLSDTQYFGPGTRLTVL.

The chain has TRBV2 and TRBJ1-1; 8 bases match TRBD1. The CDR3 length is 16 residues. V lost 4 bases to trimming and J lost 4 bases; unmatched junction nucleotides: 11. CDR1 is SNHLY, CDR2 FYNNEI, per germline. The CDR3: CASSGPTGAKVTEAFF. CDR3 bases: TGTGCCAGCAGTGGCCCGACAGGGGCTAAGGTCACTGAAGCTTTCTTT.

The chain links TRBV19 to TRBJ1-3; D is uncertain. The germline V gene encodes CDR1 LNHDA and CDR2 SQIVND (reference sequence). V lost 6 bases to trimming and J lost 0 bases, with 12 bases between them. This CDR3 comprises 15 residues. DNA of the CDR3: TGTGCCAGTAGGCTGGGCATGGACTCTGGAAACACCATATATTTT. This translates into CASRLGMDSGNTIYF.

This chain uses TRBV25-1 with TRBJ1-6; D unclear. Germline CDR1 is MGHDK and CDR2 is SYGVNS. The CDR3 spans 15 residues. Trimming took off 8 bases at V and 7 bases at J, with 18 bases between the two ends. CDR3 sequence reads: CASASIGSANSPLHF. The CDR3 nucleotides read TGTGCCAGCGCTAGTATAGGGAGTGCCAATTCACCCCTCCACTTT.

V usage is TRBV14 and J usage is TRBJ2-7, with a tentative D call TRBD2 (5 bases). The germline CDR1 and CDR2 sequences are SGHDN and FVKESK. The CDR3 consists of 19 residues. The V gene lost 1 base and the J gene lost 1 base, with 23 bases spanning the gap. DNA for the CDR3: TGTGCCAGCAGCCAAGGGACGTTGCGAGCTAGCCCCATTTCCTACGAGCAGTACTTC. The encoded protein is CASSQGTLRASPISYEQYF.

As concerns this clone: The sample has other DNA sequences that encode this CDR3 too. The chain is built from TRBV7-9 and TRBJ2-7, with unresolved D. Looked up from germline, CDR1 is SEHNR and CDR2 is FQNEAQ (reference sequence). The CDR3 runs 13 residues. The V end was cut by 1 base, the J end by 4 bases, with 8 bases between. The CDR3 bases are TGTGCCAGCAGCTTAGAACTTCGTTACGAGCAGTACTTC. Translated: CASSLELRYEQYF.

This chain joins TRBV7-2 and TRBJ1-1; no firm D call. This CDR3 has 12 amino acids. From germline, CDR1 is SGHTA and CDR2 FQGNSA. V was trimmed by 2 bases and J by 2 bases, leaving 3 bases between them. CDR3 sequence reads: CASSLYNTEAFF. CDR3 in DNA: TGTGCCAGCAGCTTATATAACACTGAAGCTTTCTTT.

This rearrangement joins TRBV27 to TRBJ2-1, with 7 bases matching TRBD1. V lost 5 bases to trimming and J lost 3 bases; unmatched junction nucleotides: 4. This CDR3 comprises 14 residues. The germline CDR1 and CDR2 sequences are MNHEY and SMNVEV (reference sequence). Here the CDR3 reads CASSLGQNYNEQFF. CDR3 DNA sequence: TGTGCCAGCAGTCTGGGACAGAACTACAATGAGCAGTTCTTC.

This clone was seen once. The chain joins TRBV9 to TRBJ2-5; 7 bases align to TRBD1. Looked up from germline, CDR1 is SGDLS and CDR2 is YYNGEE. V shed 4 bases and J 0 bases; nucleotides not matched to a gene: 9. CDR3 length: 16 amino acids. In DNA, the CDR3 is TGTGCCAGCAGCCAATCCACAGGGGCGTACCAAGAGACCCAGTACTTC. Encoded protein: CASSQSTGAYQETQYF.

This chain links TRBV5-5 with TRBJ1-1, with D tentatively TRBD1 (5 bases). The germline gives CDR1 SGHKS, CDR2 YYEKEE (reference sequence). This CDR3 contains 15 residues. The V end lost 0 bases, the J end lost 7 bases, and 16 bases lay between the germline ends. The DNA for the CDR3 is TGTGCCAGCAGCTTGGGAGGGCGCGGGGCAAGTGAAGCTTTCTTT. Its protein is CASSLGGRGASEAFF. The full variable domain, with the rest looked up from reference TRBV5-5 and TRBJ1-1, is DAGVTQSPTHLIKTRGQQVTLRCSPISGHKSVSWYQQVLGQGPQFIFQYYEKEERGRGNFPDRFSARQFPNYSSELNVNALLLGDSALYLCASSLGGRGASEAFFGQGTRLTVV.

The CDR3, as DNA: TGTGCCAGCAGCCACGGACTAGCGGGGGGCCCTCCCTACAATGAGCAGTTCTTC. Its protein is CASSHGLAGGPPYNEQFF. This chain uses TRBV3-1 (or the pseudogene TRBV3-2) with TRBJ2-1, with 14 bases aligning to TRBD2. V shed 3 bases, J shed 2 bases, and the junction held 6 bases outside the gene matches. The CDR3 has 18 amino acids. The germline CDR1 and CDR2 sequences are LGHDT and YNNKEL (reference sequence).

This chain links TRBV24-1 with TRBJ2-1, with 8 bases matching TRBD1. J gave up 1 base and V 12 bases, and 4 bases lay outside the gene matches. In germline, CDR1 is KGHDR, CDR2 SFDVKD. This CDR3 has 13 amino acids. The CDR3 DNA follows: TGTGCCGCTCAGGGGGCTTCCTACAATGAGCAGTTCTTC. Protein sequence: CAAQGASYNEQFF.

The chain joins TRBV2 to TRBJ2-3; TRBD2 matches 8 bases. Germline trimming cut 6 bases from V and 4 bases from J; bases unmatched to any gene: 9. The CDR3 is 15 residues long. Germline lookup yields CDR1 SNHLY and CDR2 FYNNEI. CDR3 loop: CASSIAGTRPDTQYF. The CDR3 coding sequence is TGTGCCAGCAGCATCGCCGGGACTAGGCCAGATACGCAGTATTTT. Looking up the rest from reference TRBV2 and TRBJ2-3 gives the full variable domain: EPEVTQTPSHQVTQMGQEVILRCVPISNHLYFYWYRQILGQKVEFLVSFYNNEISEKSEIFDDQFSVERPDGSNFTLKIRSTKLEDSAMYFCASSIAGTRPDTQYFGPGTRLTVL.

V gene TRBV27 combines with J gene TRBJ1-6; TRBD1 might be the D (5 bases). CDR3 length equals 17 residues. Trimming took off 0 bases at V and 4 bases at J, with 13 bases between the two ends. From germline, CDR1 is MNHEY and CDR2 SMNVEV (reference sequence). The DNA for the CDR3 is TGTGCCAGCAGTTTATCTGCAGGGCGAGAGTATAATTCACCCCTCCACTTT. This sequence encodes CASSLSAGREYNSPLHF.